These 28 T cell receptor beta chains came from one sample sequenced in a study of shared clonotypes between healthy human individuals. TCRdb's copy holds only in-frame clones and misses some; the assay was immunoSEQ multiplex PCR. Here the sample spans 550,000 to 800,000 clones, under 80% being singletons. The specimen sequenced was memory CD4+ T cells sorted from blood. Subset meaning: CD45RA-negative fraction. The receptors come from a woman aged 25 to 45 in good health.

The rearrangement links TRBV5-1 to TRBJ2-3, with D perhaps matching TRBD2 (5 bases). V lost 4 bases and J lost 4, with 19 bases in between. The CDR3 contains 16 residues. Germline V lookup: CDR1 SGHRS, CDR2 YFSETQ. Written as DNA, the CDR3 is TGCGCCAGCAGCGTCTATTCCGGGATTTGGGCAGATACGCAGTATTTT. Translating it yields CASSVYSGIWADTQYF.

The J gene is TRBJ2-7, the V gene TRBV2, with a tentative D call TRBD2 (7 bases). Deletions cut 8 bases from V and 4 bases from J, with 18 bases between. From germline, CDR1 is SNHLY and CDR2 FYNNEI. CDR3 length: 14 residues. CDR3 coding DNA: TGTGCCAGCGGGGGGGGCAGGGCCCCGTACGAGCAGTACTTC. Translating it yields CASGGGRAPYEQYF.

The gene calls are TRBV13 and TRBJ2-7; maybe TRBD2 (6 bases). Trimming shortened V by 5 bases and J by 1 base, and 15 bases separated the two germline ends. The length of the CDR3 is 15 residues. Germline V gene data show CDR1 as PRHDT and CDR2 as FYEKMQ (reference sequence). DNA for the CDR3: TGTGCCAGCAGCCGACCGGGACTCGCTTCCTACGAGCAGTACTTC. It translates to CASSRPGLASYEQYF.

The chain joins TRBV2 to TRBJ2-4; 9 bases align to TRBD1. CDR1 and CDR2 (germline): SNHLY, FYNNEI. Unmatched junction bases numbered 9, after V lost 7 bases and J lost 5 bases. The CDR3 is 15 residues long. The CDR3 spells CASTGTGKSQNIQYF. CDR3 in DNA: TGTGCCAGCACCGGGACAGGGAAATCGCAAAACATTCAGTACTTC.

The CDR3 protein is CASSESYGQGAYNEQFF. CDR3 in DNA: TGTGCCAGCAGTGAGAGCTACGGACAGGGGGCGTACAATGAGCAGTTCTTC. This chain connects TRBV28 to TRBJ2-1, with TRBD1 matching 11 bases. This CDR3 has 17 amino acids. CDR1 is MDHEN and CDR2 is SYDVKM in the germline V gene. After removal of 5 bases from V and 4 bases from J, the junction contained 10 bases not matched to a gene.

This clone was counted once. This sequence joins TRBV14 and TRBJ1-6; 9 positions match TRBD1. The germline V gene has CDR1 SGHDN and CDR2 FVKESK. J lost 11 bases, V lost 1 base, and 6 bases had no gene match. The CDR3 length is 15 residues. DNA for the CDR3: TGTGCCAGCAGCCAAGCTCGGACAGGGGCAGCACCCCTCCACTTT. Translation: CASSQARTGAAPLHF. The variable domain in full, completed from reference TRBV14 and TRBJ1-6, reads EAGVTQFPSHSVIEKGQTVTLRCDPISGHDNLYWYRRVMGKEIKFLLHFVKESKQDESGMPNNRFLAERTGGTYSTLKVQPAELEDSGVYFCASSQARTGAAPLHFGNGTRLTVT.

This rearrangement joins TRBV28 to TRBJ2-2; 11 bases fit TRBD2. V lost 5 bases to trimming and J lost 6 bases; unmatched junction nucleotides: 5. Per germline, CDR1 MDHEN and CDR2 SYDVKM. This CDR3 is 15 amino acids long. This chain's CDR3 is CASSDSGRASGELFF. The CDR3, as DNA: TGTGCCAGCAGTGATAGCGGGAGGGCTTCCGGGGAGCTGTTTTTT.

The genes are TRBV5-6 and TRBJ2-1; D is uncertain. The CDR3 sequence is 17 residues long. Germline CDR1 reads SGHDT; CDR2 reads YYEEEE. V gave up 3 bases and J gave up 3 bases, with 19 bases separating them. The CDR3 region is CASSSLSRRALYNEQFF. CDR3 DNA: TGTGCCAGCAGCTCCCTTTCCCGACGGGCCCTCTACAATGAGCAGTTCTTC.

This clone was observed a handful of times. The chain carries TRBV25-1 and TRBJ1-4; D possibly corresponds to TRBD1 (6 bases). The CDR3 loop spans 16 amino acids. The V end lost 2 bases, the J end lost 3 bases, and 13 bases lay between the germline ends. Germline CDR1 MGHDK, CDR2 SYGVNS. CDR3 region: CASSEPRTEPNEKLFF. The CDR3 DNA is TGTGCCAGCAGTGAACCCCGGACAGAGCCTAATGAAAAACTGTTTTTT.

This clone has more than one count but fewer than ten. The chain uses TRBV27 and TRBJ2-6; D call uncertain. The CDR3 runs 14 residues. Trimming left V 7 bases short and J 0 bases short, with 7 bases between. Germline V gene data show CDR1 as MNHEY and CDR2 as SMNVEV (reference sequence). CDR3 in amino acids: CASTKYSGANVLTF. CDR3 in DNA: TGTGCCAGCACCAAATACTCTGGGGCCAACGTCCTGACTTTC.

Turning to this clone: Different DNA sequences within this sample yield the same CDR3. The CDR3 sequence is CASSLSTSEETQYF. CDR3 nucleotides: TGCGCCAGCAGCTTGAGTACTAGCGAGGAGACCCAGTACTTC. This rearrangement joins TRBV5-1 to TRBJ2-5; TRBD2 matches at 7 bases. In germline, CDR1 is SGHRS, CDR2 YFSETQ. The CDR3 is 14 residues long. J gave up 5 bases and V 1 base, and 5 bases lay outside the gene matches. Variable domain in full (rest from reference TRBV5-1 and TRBJ2-5): KAGVTQTPRYLIKTRGQQVTLSCSPISGHRSVSWYQQTPGQGLQFLFEYFSETQRNKGNFPGRFSGRQFSNSRSEMNVSTLELGDSALYLCASSLSTSEETQYFGPGTRLLVL.

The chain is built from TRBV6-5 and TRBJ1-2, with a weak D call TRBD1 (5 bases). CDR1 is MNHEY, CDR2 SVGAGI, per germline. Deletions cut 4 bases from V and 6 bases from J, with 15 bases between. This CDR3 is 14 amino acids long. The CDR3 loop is CASSSPWTTDGYTF. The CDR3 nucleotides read TGTGCCAGCAGTTCCCCGTGGACGACAGATGGCTACACCTTC.

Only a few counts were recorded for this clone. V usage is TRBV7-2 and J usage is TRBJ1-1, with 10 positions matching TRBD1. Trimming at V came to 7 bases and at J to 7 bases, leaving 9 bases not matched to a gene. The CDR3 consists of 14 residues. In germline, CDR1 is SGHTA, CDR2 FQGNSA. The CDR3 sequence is CASTTGTGAGEAFF. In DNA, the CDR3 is TGTGCCAGCACGACCGGGACAGGGGCGGGTGAAGCTTTCTTT.

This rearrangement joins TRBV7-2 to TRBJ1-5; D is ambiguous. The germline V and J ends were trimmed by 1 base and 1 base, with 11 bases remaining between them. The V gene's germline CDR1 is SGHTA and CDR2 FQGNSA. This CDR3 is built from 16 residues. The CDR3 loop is CASSLGVALSNQPQHF. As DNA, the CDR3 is TGTGCCAGCAGCTTAGGGGTGGCTTTAAGCAATCAGCCCCAGCATTTT.

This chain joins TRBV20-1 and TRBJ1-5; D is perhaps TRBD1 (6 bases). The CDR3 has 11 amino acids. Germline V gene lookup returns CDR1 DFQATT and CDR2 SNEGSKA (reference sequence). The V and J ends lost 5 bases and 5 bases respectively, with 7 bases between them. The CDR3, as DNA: TGCAGTGCTGCAGGGGATCAGCCCCAGCATTTT. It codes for CSAAGDQPQHF.

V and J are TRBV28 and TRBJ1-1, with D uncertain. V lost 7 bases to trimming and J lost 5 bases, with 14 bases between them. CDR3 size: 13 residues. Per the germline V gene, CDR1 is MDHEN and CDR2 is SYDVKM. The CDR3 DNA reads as TGTGCCAGCAAAACCTTAACGCCTACTGAAGCTTTCTTT. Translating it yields CASKTLTPTEAFF.

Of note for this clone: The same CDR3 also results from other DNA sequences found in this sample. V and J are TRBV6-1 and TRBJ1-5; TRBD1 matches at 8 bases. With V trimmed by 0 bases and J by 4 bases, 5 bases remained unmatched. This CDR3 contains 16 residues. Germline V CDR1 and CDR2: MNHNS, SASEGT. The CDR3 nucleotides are TGTGCCAGCAGTGAAGCGCGGCGGACAGGGAATCAGCCCCAGCATTTT. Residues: CASSEARRTGNQPQHF.

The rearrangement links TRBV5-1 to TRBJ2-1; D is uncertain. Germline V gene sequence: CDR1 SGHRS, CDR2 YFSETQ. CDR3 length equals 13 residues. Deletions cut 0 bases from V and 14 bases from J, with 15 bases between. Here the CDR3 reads CASSLDDTSSEFF. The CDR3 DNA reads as TGCGCCAGCAGCTTGGACGATACCAGTTCGGAGTTCTTC.

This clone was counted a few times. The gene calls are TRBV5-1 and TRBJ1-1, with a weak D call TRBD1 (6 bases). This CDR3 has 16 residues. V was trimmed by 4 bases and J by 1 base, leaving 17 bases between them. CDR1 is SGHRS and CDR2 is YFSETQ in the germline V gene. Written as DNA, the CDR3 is TGCGCCAGCAGCCCGGGGGCCTGGGGACCGAACACTGAAGCTTTCTTT. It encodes CASSPGAWGPNTEAFF.

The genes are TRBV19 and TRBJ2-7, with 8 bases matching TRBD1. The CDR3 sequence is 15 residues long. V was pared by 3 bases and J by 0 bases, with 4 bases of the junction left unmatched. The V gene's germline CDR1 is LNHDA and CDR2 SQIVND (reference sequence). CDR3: CASSIRGLGSYEQYF. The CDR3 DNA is TGTGCCAGTAGTATCAGGGGGCTGGGCTCCTACGAGCAGTACTTC.

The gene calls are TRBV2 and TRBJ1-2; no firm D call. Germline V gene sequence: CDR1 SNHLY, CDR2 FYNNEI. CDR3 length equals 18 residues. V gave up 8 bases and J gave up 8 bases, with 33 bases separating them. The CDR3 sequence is CASRPSPLRGALLSGYTF. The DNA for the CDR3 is TGTGCCAGCCGACCCTCACCTTTGCGCGGCGCTTTGTTATCGGGCTACACCTTC.

The CDR3 coding sequence is TGTGCCAGCAGCGTCGACAGGGGGATCGGCGAGCAGTACTTC. It codes for CASSVDRGIGEQYF. The chain is built from TRBV6-5 and TRBJ2-7; 9 bases align to TRBD1. J gave up 6 bases and V 6 bases, and 9 bases lay outside the gene matches. This CDR3 spans 14 amino acids. From germline, CDR1 is MNHEY and CDR2 SVGAGI.

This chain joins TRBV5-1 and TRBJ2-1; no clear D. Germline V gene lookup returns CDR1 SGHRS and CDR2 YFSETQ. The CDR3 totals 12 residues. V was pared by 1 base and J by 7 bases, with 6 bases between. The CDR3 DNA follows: TGCGCCAGCAGCTTGCAGTGGAATGAGCAGTTCTTC. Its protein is CASSLQWNEQFF.

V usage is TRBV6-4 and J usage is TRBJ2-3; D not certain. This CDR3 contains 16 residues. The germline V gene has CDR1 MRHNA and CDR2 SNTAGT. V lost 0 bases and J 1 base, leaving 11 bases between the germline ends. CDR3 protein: CASSDSGVGRTDTQYF. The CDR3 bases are TGTGCCAGCAGTGACTCTGGGGTCGGACGCACAGATACGCAGTATTTT.

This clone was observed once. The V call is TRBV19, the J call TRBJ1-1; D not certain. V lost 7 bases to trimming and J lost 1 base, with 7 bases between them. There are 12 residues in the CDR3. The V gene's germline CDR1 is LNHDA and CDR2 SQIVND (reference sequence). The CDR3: CASKGSNTEAFF. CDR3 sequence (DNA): TGTGCCAGTAAGGGTTCGAACACTGAAGCTTTCTTT.

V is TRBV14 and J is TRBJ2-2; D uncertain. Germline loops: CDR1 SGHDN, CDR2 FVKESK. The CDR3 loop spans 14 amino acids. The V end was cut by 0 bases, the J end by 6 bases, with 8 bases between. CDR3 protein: CASSQDASPGELFF. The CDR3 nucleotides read TGTGCCAGCAGCCAAGATGCGAGCCCCGGGGAGCTGTTTTTT.

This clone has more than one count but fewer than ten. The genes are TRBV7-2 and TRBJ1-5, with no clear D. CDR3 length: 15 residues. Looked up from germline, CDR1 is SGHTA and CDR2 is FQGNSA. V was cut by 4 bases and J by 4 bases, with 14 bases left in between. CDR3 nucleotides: TGTGCCAGCAGCTCCCACGTGATGGGGAATCAGCCCCAGCATTTT. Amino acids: CASSSHVMGNQPQHF.

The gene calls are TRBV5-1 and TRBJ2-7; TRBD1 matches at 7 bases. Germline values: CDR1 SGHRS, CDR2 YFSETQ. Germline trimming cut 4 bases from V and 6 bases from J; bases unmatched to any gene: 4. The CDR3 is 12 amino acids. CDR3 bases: TGCGCCAGCAGCAGGGGACAGACCGAGCAGTACTTC. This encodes CASSRGQTEQYF. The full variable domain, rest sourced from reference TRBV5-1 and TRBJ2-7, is KAGVTQTPRYLIKTRGQQVTLSCSPISGHRSVSWYQQTPGQGLQFLFEYFSETQRNKGNFPGRFSGRQFSNSRSEMNVSTLELGDSALYLCASSRGQTEQYFGPGTRLTVT.